The 19 T cell receptor beta chains in this list originate from one sample, sequenced in a study of T cell repertoires in cytomegalovirus infection. TCRdb independently ran MiXCR on the reads; one entry per CDR3 protein. Of about 400,000 distinct CDR3 sequences listed, roughly 20% are singletons. Sequenced sample: PBMCs. All receptors come from a human donor in good health (CMV status not recorded). Some clones in this sample may be carry-over from other donors' samples.

The chain uses TRBV6-2 or TRBV6-3 and TRBJ1-1; D gene unclear. This CDR3 region has 16 residues. Per germline, CDR1 MNHEY and CDR2 SVGEGT. The ends were cut back, 7 bases at V and 3 bases at J, with 21 bases in the middle. CDR3 protein: CASNLQRRSTDTEAFF. The DNA of the CDR3 is TGTGCCAGCAATCTACAGCGGAGATCGACGGACACTGAAGCTTTCTTT.

Remarks on this clonotype: The conserved closing phenylalanine or tryptophan is absent in this CDR3, likely reflecting a read error. V and J are TRBV18 and TRBJ2-3, with D possibly TRBD1 on 5 matching bases. V shed 6 bases and J shed 1 base, with 8 bases lying between them. The CDR3 sequence is 13 residues long. CDR1 is KGHSH and CDR2 is LQKENI in the germline V gene. In nucleotides, the CDR3 is TGTGCCAGCTCCAGGGCGGGCACAGATACGCAGTATGTT. Translation: CASSRAGTDTQYV.

This clonotype showed up just a few times. V is TRBV12-3 or TRBV12-4 and J is TRBJ2-3, with 7 bases that match TRBD1. J lost 6 bases, V lost 2 bases, and 5 bases had no gene match. This CDR3 is 14 amino acids long. Here the CDR3 DNA reads TGTGCCAGCAGTTTATTAGGGGGCAGTGATACGCAGTATTTT. This encodes CASSLLGGSDTQYF.

Ten or more counts support this clonotype. The V gene is TRBV6-2 or TRBV6-3, the J gene TRBJ1-5; D unresolved. Per germline, CDR1 MNHEY and CDR2 SVGEGT. V lost 2 bases and J lost 7, with 6 bases in between. This CDR3 contains 12 residues. The CDR3 DNA follows: TGTGCCAGCAGTTACCCTCAGCAGCCCCAGCATTTT. Translated, it gives CASSYPQQPQHF.

This clonotype was observed many times. The gene calls are TRBV27 and TRBJ2-7; D ambiguous. CDR1 and CDR2 (germline): MNHEY, SMNVEV (reference sequence). V lost 5 bases, J lost 4 bases, and 15 bases lay in between. The CDR3 has 14 amino acids. The CDR3 loop is CASSAYGRGYEQYF. As DNA, the CDR3 is TGTGCCAGCAGTGCATATGGCCGAGGTTACGAGCAGTACTTC.

This clonotype was recorded at least ten times. CDR3 in DNA: TGTGCCAGCAGCCCTAGTCTTCGGGACAGAAAAACCATGAACACTGAAGCTTTCTTT. This codes for CASSPSLRDRKTMNTEAFF. The chain couples TRBV7-9 to TRBJ1-1; 7 bases map to TRBD1. Germline assignment: CDR1 SEHNR and CDR2 FQNEAQ (reference sequence). The CDR3 totals 19 residues. Trimming took 5 bases from V and 0 from J; bases not matched to a gene: 18.

CDR3 DNA: TGTGCCAGCAGCTTTACAGGGGGAGGGAACACTGAAGCTTTCTTT. Amino acids: CASSFTGGGNTEAFF. The genes are TRBV7-9 and TRBJ1-1, with 8 bases aligning to TRBD1. The length of the CDR3 is 15 residues. V shed 3 bases, J shed 1 base, and the junction held 4 bases outside the gene matches. Germline CDR1 reads SEHNR; CDR2 reads FQNEAQ (reference sequence).

This clonotype was observed a few times. The chain combines TRBV7-9 with TRBJ2-3; D unclear. The CDR3 has 16 residues. Germline V lookup: CDR1 SEHNR, CDR2 FQNEAQ (reference sequence). Trimming left V 3 bases short and J 3 bases short, with 16 bases between. CDR3 region: CASSLKGILSTDTQYF. CDR3 sequence (DNA): TGTGCCAGCAGCTTGAAAGGGATCCTGTCTACAGATACGCAGTATTTT.

The rearrangement uses TRBV7-9 and TRBJ2-7; 11 bases map to TRBD2. The CDR3 has 14 residues. Germline CDR1 SEHNR, CDR2 FQNEAQ (reference sequence). The V gene end was trimmed by 5 bases and the J gene end by 7 bases; junction bases not matched to a gene: 7. DNA of the CDR3: TGTGCCAGCAGCCGACTAGCGGGATCGGAAGAGCAGTACTTC. This sequence encodes CASSRLAGSEEQYF.

The genes are TRBV7-9 and TRBJ1-4; D call uncertain. The V end was cut by 4 bases, the J end by 0 bases, with 12 bases between. Germline V gene data show CDR1 as SEHNR and CDR2 as FQNEAQ (reference sequence). CDR3 length: 16 amino acids. The CDR3 nucleotides read TGTGCCAGCAGCTCGCCAACAGTAGCAACTAATGAAAAACTGTTTTTT. This gives the protein CASSSPTVATNEKLFF.

This clonotype was counted ten times or more. The rearrangement joins TRBV25-1 to TRBJ1-1, with TRBD1 as a possible D gene (6 bases). Between the trimmed V and J ends, which lost 3 bases and 1 base, there was a span of 9 bases. The CDR3 is 14 residues long. CDR1 is MGHDK, CDR2 SYGVNS, per germline. The CDR3 sequence is CASSDFRGNTEAFF. CDR3 DNA sequence: TGTGCCAGCAGTGATTTCAGGGGGAACACTGAAGCTTTCTTT.

This clonotype occurred a few times. The chain combines TRBV18 with TRBJ1-1, with a possible D match to TRBD1 (6 bases). This CDR3 spans 15 amino acids. Germline V gene data show CDR1 as KGHSH and CDR2 as LQKENI. V dropped 8 bases and J dropped 4 bases, with 20 bases sitting between them. The CDR3 nucleotides read TGTGCCAGCACAACGAGACAGGCGGGAGGCACTGAAGCTTTCTTT. This sequence encodes CASTTRQAGGTEAFF. Supplemented by reference TRBV18 and TRBJ1-1, the full variable domain reads NAGVMQNPRHLVRRRGQEARLRCSPMKGHSHVYWYRQLPEEGLKFMVYLQKENIIDESGMPKERFSAEFPKEGPSILRIQQVVRGDSAAYFCASTTRQAGGTEAFFGQGTRLTVV.

This clonotype was counted between two and nine times. The chain uses TRBV10-2 and TRBJ2-3; 7 nucleotides agree with TRBD2. With 5 bases clipped from V and 4 bases from J, the junction kept 12 bases outside the gene matches. Germline-derived CDR1 and CDR2 are WSHSY and SAAADI. The CDR3 contains 16 residues. CDR3 loop: CASSSQWRGSSDTQYF. In DNA, the CDR3 is TGCGCCAGCAGTAGCCAATGGCGCGGGAGCTCAGATACGCAGTATTTT.

CDR3 coding DNA: TGCAGTGCTAGAGATTTTGTAGGGGGCAGGCATTATGGCTACACCTTC. It translates to CSARDFVGGRHYGYTF. This sequence joins TRBV20-1 and TRBJ1-2; 7 bases are shared with TRBD1. Germline-derived CDR1 and CDR2 are DFQATT and SNEGSKA (reference sequence). V was pared by 0 bases and J by 5 bases, with 12 bases of the junction left unmatched. This CDR3 comprises 16 residues.

The V call is TRBV28, the J call TRBJ2-5; no reliable D call. The germline V and J ends were trimmed by 3 bases and 6 bases, with 17 bases remaining between them. The CDR3 contains 15 residues. CDR1 is MDHEN and CDR2 is SYDVKM in the germline V gene. The CDR3 loop reads CASSFRSGPAQTQYF. The DNA for the CDR3 is TGTGCCAGCAGTTTCCGCAGTGGACCGGCACAGACCCAGTACTTC.

This clonotype was recorded many times. This sequence joins TRBV11-2 and TRBJ2-7; 11 nucleotides match TRBD2. The V and J ends lost 5 bases and 7 bases, in that order; junction bases with no gene match: 19. Germline-derived CDR1 and CDR2 are SGHAT and FQNNGV. This CDR3 contains 18 residues. CDR3 amino acids: CASSPMGSGRAGGGEQYF. The CDR3 nucleotides are TGTGCCAGCAGCCCCATGGGTAGCGGGAGGGCCGGAGGTGGGGAGCAGTACTTC.

CDR3 DNA sequence: TGTGCCAGCAGCGGACGTAGAAACACCATATATTTT. Its protein is CASSGRRNTIYF. The chain is built from TRBV5-6 and TRBJ1-3, with no clear D. Germline CDR1 and CDR2: SGHDT and YYEEEE. With 4 bases removed from V and 5 bases from J, the gap between germline ends came to 7 bases. This CDR3 is built from 12 residues.

This clonotype was picked up a small number of times. The J gene is TRBJ2-5, the V gene TRBV2; a weak D match, TRBD1 (5 bases). The CDR3 loop spans 17 amino acids. V lost 6 bases and J 5 bases, leaving 25 bases between the germline ends. Germline V gene lookup returns CDR1 SNHLY and CDR2 FYNNEI. CDR3 residues: CASRKGGAARAIETQYF. The CDR3, as DNA: TGTGCCAGCAGAAAAGGTGGGGCGGCCAGGGCCATCGAGACCCAGTACTTC.

This clonotype occurred a few times. This sequence joins TRBV29-1 and TRBJ2-3; 8 positions agree with TRBD2. There are 16 residues in the CDR3. V lost 8 bases and J lost 2; bases outside the gene matches: 15. Germline CDR1 reads SQVTM; CDR2 reads ANQGSEA. DNA for the CDR3: TGCAGCCCGGGCGGAGGGCGGGGGGTTCTCACAGATACGCAGTATTTT. It translates to CSPGGGRGVLTDTQYF.